The 30 T cell receptor beta chains below all came from one sample that was sequenced in a study of shared clonotypes between healthy human individuals (dated by TCRdb to 2020 to 2022). Libraries were built with the immunoSEQ multiplex PCR assay. As stored in TCRdb, this immuneACCESS dataset retains in-frame rearrangements with V and J assigned. A fraction of the clones does not appear; measured against another copy, unresolved V genes explain less than half of the discrepancy, and the remainder lacks a known reason. The sample table lists 2.3 million or so clones, approximately 95% of them with a count of one. Under 0.45% of the sample comes from the top ten. Sequencing was performed on naive CD4+ T cells from PBMCs. In light of the paper, this sample's cell subset or site label describes: CD45RA+ positively selected. The receptors originated from a man aged 18 to 30 in good health. Some clones in this sample may be carry-over from other donors' samples.

This chain links TRBV2 with TRBJ2-1, with a tentative D call TRBD1 (6 bases). Per germline, CDR1 SNHLY and CDR2 FYNNEI. V was trimmed by 9 bases and J by 5 bases, leaving 11 bases between them. The CDR3 contains 12 residues. CDR3 residues: CASRTDNNEQFF. The CDR3 DNA sequence: TGTGCCAGTAGGACAGATAACAATGAGCAGTTCTTC.

This clone was seen only once. The chain couples TRBV6-6 to TRBJ2-7; D possibly corresponds to TRBD1 (6 bases). The CDR3 has 13 amino acids. The V gene's germline CDR1 is MNHNY and CDR2 SVGAGI (reference sequence). The V gene lost 2 bases and the J gene lost 7 bases, with 12 bases spanning the gap. The chain's CDR3 is CASSYPQGNEQYF. The CDR3 coding sequence is TGTGCCAGCAGTTACCCACAGGGAAATGAGCAGTACTTC.

This chain joins TRBV18 and TRBJ1-4, with no clear D. Trimming shortened V by 5 bases and J by 3 bases, and 19 bases separated the two germline ends. In germline, CDR1 is KGHSH, CDR2 LQKENI. CDR3 size: 17 residues. For the CDR3, the DNA is TGTGCCAGCTCATCAAAGAAGGTCCTGAATGCTAATGAAAAACTGTTTTTT. It yields the protein CASSSKKVLNANEKLFF.

DNA of the CDR3: TGCAGCGTCCCTGCTGGGGGGGGAGAGACCCAGTACTTC. It encodes CSVPAGGGETQYF. V and J are TRBV29-1 and TRBJ2-5, with 7 bases matching TRBD2. The length of the CDR3 is 13 residues. CDR1 and CDR2 from the germline V gene are SQVTM and ANQGSEA. Germline trimming cut 6 bases from V and 4 bases from J; bases unmatched to any gene: 8.

Notes on this clone: The sample contains more than one DNA sequence encoding this CDR3. The chain carries TRBV29-1 and TRBJ2-3; D ambiguous. CDR3 length: 12 residues. V dropped 4 bases and J dropped 3 bases, with 8 bases sitting between them. The germline gives CDR1 SQVTM, CDR2 ANQGSEA. The CDR3 nucleotides read TGCAGCGTTGTGCCCTCAACAGATACGCAGTATTTT. It is translated as CSVVPSTDTQYF.

The chain has TRBV19 and TRBJ1-1; D gene unclear. The ends were cut back, 3 bases at V and 4 bases at J, with 12 bases in the middle. CDR3 length: 14 residues. Germline values: CDR1 LNHDA, CDR2 SQIVND (reference sequence). For the CDR3, the DNA is TGTGCCAGTAGTATTTGGGGAATTGGCACTGAAGCTTTCTTT. This gives the protein CASSIWGIGTEAFF.

J is TRBJ1-2 and V is TRBV1; no DNA check was done on the table's D call, TRBD1. TRBV1 is designated a pseudogene. The CDR3 spans 17 residues. The CDR3 bases are TGCACCAGCAGCCAAGATTCGGGACAGGGTGTGTACTATGGCTACACCTTC. Its protein is CTSSQDSGQGVYYGYTF.

V usage is TRBV6-5 and J usage is TRBJ2-5; D gene unclear. Trimming left V 2 bases short and J 5 bases short, with 6 bases between. The CDR3 has 12 residues. In germline, CDR1 is MNHEY, CDR2 SVGAGI. CDR3 nucleotide sequence: TGTGCCAGCAGTTACGGCTTGGAGACCCAGTACTTC. This translates into CASSYGLETQYF.

V gene TRBV29-1 combines with J gene TRBJ2-5; D may be TRBD2 (5 bases). The CDR3 has 12 amino acids. CDR1 is SQVTM and CDR2 is ANQGSEA in the germline V gene. Trimming took 6 bases from V and 7 from J, leaving 15 bases between them. Here the CDR3 reads CSVIPGFGTQYF. CDR3 DNA: TGCAGCGTCATCCCGGGGTTTGGGACCCAGTACTTC.

The chain is built from TRBV28 and TRBJ1-2, with D unresolved. This CDR3 comprises 14 residues. Between the trimmed V and J ends, which lost 1 base and 4 bases, there was a span of 10 bases. Germline V gene sequence: CDR1 MDHEN, CDR2 SYDVKM. CDR3 protein: CASSLLVGGYGYTF. CDR3 nucleotides: TGTGCCAGCAGTTTATTGGTGGGCGGCTATGGCTACACCTTC.

Concerning this clone: The sample has other DNA sequences that encode this CDR3 too. The chain combines TRBV6-5 with TRBJ1-3; maybe TRBD1 (5 bases). The V gene lost 2 bases and the J gene lost 2 bases, with 10 bases spanning the gap. CDR1 is MNHEY, CDR2 SVGAGI, per germline. This CDR3 has 15 amino acids. This CDR3 is CASSYAGRAGNTIYF. The CDR3 coding sequence is TGTGCCAGCAGTTACGCTGGCAGGGCTGGAAACACCATATATTTT.

V and J are TRBV11-2 and TRBJ2-2; D not resolved. Germline V gene data show CDR1 as SGHAT and CDR2 as FQNNGV. This CDR3 contains 14 residues. Trimming removed 5 bases from V and 1 base from J, with 8 bases in between. The CDR3 DNA sequence: TGTGCCAGCAGCGGGCTGGAGAACACCGGGGAGCTGTTTTTT. Protein sequence: CASSGLENTGELFF.

In regard to this clone: This CDR3 is also generated by other DNA sequences in the sample. This chain connects TRBV18 to TRBJ1-2; D unresolved. V lost 3 bases, J lost 1 base, and 6 bases lay in between. Germline V gene lookup returns CDR1 KGHSH and CDR2 LQKENI. The length of the CDR3 is 13 residues. CDR3 amino acids: CASSPEGNYGYTF. The CDR3 DNA follows: TGTGCCAGCTCACCTGAGGGTAACTATGGCTACACCTTC. Together with reference TRBV18 and TRBJ1-2, the CDR3 gives the full variable domain: NAGVMQNPRHLVRRRGQEARLRCSPMKGHSHVYWYRQLPEEGLKFMVYLQKENIIDESGMPKERFSAEFPKEGPSILRIQQVVRGDSAAYFCASSPEGNYGYTFGSGTRLTVV.

The chain links TRBV4-3 to TRBJ1-5; D perhaps matches TRBD1 (5 bases). Germline assignment: CDR1 LGHNA and CDR2 YSLEER. This CDR3 comprises 14 residues. V was clipped by 2 bases and J by 6 bases, with 11 bases between them. The CDR3 loop reads CASSQRQGGQPQHF. CDR3 nucleotide sequence: TGCGCCAGCAGCCAAAGGCAGGGCGGTCAGCCCCAGCATTTT.

CDR3 sequence reads: CASSLNPAGAKNIQYF. CDR3 DNA: TGTGCCAGCAGCTTAAACCCGGCTGGGGCCAAAAACATTCAGTACTTC. The chain recombines TRBV11-2 with TRBJ2-4; no clear D. This CDR3 is 16 amino acids long. Between the trimmed V and J ends, which lost 2 bases and 1 base, there was a span of 12 bases. Germline-derived CDR1 and CDR2 are SGHAT and FQNNGV.

The V and J genes are TRBV5-1 and TRBJ1-1; 7 nucleotides match TRBD1. With 4 bases clipped from V and 6 bases from J, the junction kept 9 bases outside the gene matches. This CDR3 region has 14 residues. Germline V CDR1 and CDR2: SGHRS, YFSETQ. In nucleotides, the CDR3 is TGCGCCAGCAGCCCGACAGGGACGTGGGCTGAAGCTTTCTTT. It encodes CASSPTGTWAEAFF.

This clone has only one observation. The rearrangement links TRBV19 to TRBJ2-7, with D possibly matching TRBD2 (6 bases). CDR1 LNHDA and CDR2 SQIVND come from the germline V gene (reference sequence). V was shortened by 6 bases and J by 4 bases, with 16 bases between the two germline ends. This CDR3 is built from 14 residues. CDR3 sequence: CASSSGEVTYEQYF. CDR3 DNA sequence: TGTGCCAGTAGCTCGGGGGAGGTAACTTACGAGCAGTACTTC.

This chain uses TRBV7-6 with TRBJ2-7, with no clear D. Trimming took 5 bases from V and 5 from J, leaving 13 bases between them. Germline V gene data show CDR1 as SGHVS and CDR2 as FNYEAQ. There are 13 residues in the CDR3. The CDR3 here is CASSLLAPHEQYF. CDR3 DNA sequence: TGTGCCAGCAGCCTCCTCGCCCCCCACGAGCAGTACTTC.

The chain uses TRBV7-8 and TRBJ2-7, with 11 bases aligning to TRBD2. Germline CDR1 reads SGHVS; CDR2 reads FQNEAQ. V gave up 5 bases and J gave up 7 bases; unmatched junction bases: 13. The CDR3 runs to 16 residues. CDR3 nucleotides: TGTGCCAGCAGCATCGAGCGGACTAGCGGGCGCGGGGAGCAGTACTTC. This gives the protein CASSIERTSGRGEQYF.

V is TRBV7-8 and J is TRBJ1-5, with D tentatively TRBD1 (5 bases). The CDR3 extends over 14 amino acids. The germline V gene encodes CDR1 SGHVS and CDR2 FQNEAQ. V gave up 2 bases and J gave up 6 bases, with 11 bases separating them. In DNA form, the CDR3 reads TGTGCCAGCAGCTTATTTCGGGGCGGTCAGCCCCAGCATTTT. It encodes CASSLFRGGQPQHF.

V and J are TRBV2 and TRBJ1-2, with 9 bases fitting TRBD1. The junction had 4 bases not matched to a gene; V was cut back by 6 bases and J by 2 bases. The CDR3 is 14 residues long. Germline CDR1 is SNHLY and CDR2 is FYNNEI. The CDR3 reads CASRGGTGNYGYTF. For the CDR3, the DNA is TGTGCCAGCAGGGGGGGGACAGGGAACTATGGCTACACCTTC.

The chain has TRBV5-4 and TRBJ2-7, with 9 bases identical to TRBD1. After removal of 4 bases from V and 5 bases from J, the junction contained 16 bases not matched to a gene. The CDR3 is 17 amino acids. The germline V gene has CDR1 SGHNT and CDR2 YYREEE (reference sequence). The CDR3 loop reads CASSSGPGQGFVNEQYF. The CDR3 DNA follows: TGTGCCAGCAGCAGCGGACCGGGACAGGGCTTCGTCAACGAGCAGTACTTC.

The V gene is TRBV7-2, the J gene TRBJ1-1; no clear D. V shed 6 bases and J shed 4 bases, with 18 bases lying between them. The CDR3 is 15 amino acids. Germline assignment: CDR1 SGHTA and CDR2 FQGNSA. CDR3 sequence: CASSSLLGGSTEAFF. CDR3 DNA sequence: TGTGCCAGCAGTTCTCTTTTAGGAGGGAGCACTGAAGCTTTCTTT. Using reference TRBV7-2 and TRBJ1-1 for the parts outside the CDR3, the full variable domain is GAGVSQSPSNKVTEKGKDVELRCDPISGHTALYWYRQSLGQGLEFLIYFQGNSAPDKSGLPSDRFSAERTGGSVSTLTIQRTQQEDSAVYLCASSSLLGGSTEAFFGQGTRLTVV.

The chain recombines TRBV5-5 with TRBJ2-1; D not certain. Trimming left V 0 bases short and J 0 bases short, with 10 bases between. This CDR3 comprises 16 residues. CDR1 and CDR2 from the germline V gene are SGHKS and YYEKEE (reference sequence). CDR3 DNA sequence: TGTGCCAGCAGCTTGGAAGCTGCTAGCTCCTACAATGAGCAGTTCTTC. Protein: CASSLEAASSYNEQFF.

The chain combines TRBV27 with TRBJ2-2; tentative D call: TRBD2 (6 bases). CDR3 length: 14 residues. Germline V gene lookup returns CDR1 MNHEY and CDR2 SMNVEV (reference sequence). V lost 7 bases, J lost 5 bases, and 14 bases lay in between. As DNA, the CDR3 is TGTGCCAGCATTGGGGATCGGGGGACCGGGGAGCTGTTTTTT. This codes for CASIGDRGTGELFF.

This clone is a singleton in its sample. The chain links TRBV5-1 to TRBJ2-1; 8 bases agree with TRBD2. V lost 3 bases, J lost 5 bases, and 10 bases stayed unmatched. The CDR3 covers 16 residues. Germline CDR1 and CDR2: SGHRS and YFSETQ. CDR3 sequence: CASSSSPGTSNNEQFF. The DNA of the CDR3 is TGCGCCAGCAGCTCAAGTCCCGGGACTAGTAACAATGAGCAGTTCTTC.

The chain uses TRBV7-2 and TRBJ2-1; D may be TRBD2 (6 bases). Germline CDR1 SGHTA, CDR2 FQGNSA. With 5 bases removed from V and 4 bases from J, the gap between germline ends came to 21 bases. There are 17 residues in the CDR3. The CDR3 region has the DNA TGTGCCAGCAGCCTGCGGTTCGCGGGAACCTTTTACAATGAGCAGTTCTTC. This sequence encodes CASSLRFAGTFYNEQFF.

The chain is built from TRBV15 and TRBJ2-5, with a tentative D call TRBD1 (5 bases). The germline V gene has CDR1 LNHNV and CDR2 YYDKDF (reference sequence). The CDR3 loop spans 14 amino acids. Trimming pared 2 bases from V and 1 base from J, leaving 8 bases between. Here the CDR3 DNA reads TGTGCCACCAGCAGACGACAGATCCAAGAGACCCAGTACTTC. The encoded protein is CATSRRQIQETQYF.

The chain joins TRBV5-1 to TRBJ2-7; maybe TRBD1 (5 bases). The CDR3 has 14 residues. CDR1 SGHRS and CDR2 YFSETQ come from the germline V gene. The V gene lost 0 bases and the J gene lost 3 bases, with 10 bases spanning the gap. The chain's CDR3 is CASSLVQADYEQYF. The CDR3 nucleotides read TGCGCCAGCAGCTTGGTACAGGCCGACTACGAGCAGTACTTC.

The V call is TRBV7-9, the J call TRBJ2-7; D is ambiguous. The CDR3 is 15 residues long. V was pared by 5 bases and J by 5 bases, with 19 bases between. The germline gives CDR1 SEHNR, CDR2 FQNEAQ (reference sequence). CDR3 region: CASSRLDVGRNEQYF. CDR3 coding DNA: TGTGCCAGCAGCCGTTTAGACGTTGGAAGGAACGAGCAGTACTTC.